This TCR beta chain was sequenced for a study of blood T cell repertoires in COVID-19. Germline CDR1 is LGHNA and CDR2 is YSLEER. The V end lost 1 base, the J end lost 4 bases, and 16 bases lay between the germline ends. The CDR3 totals 16 residues. The cohort comprised adults aged about 18 to 100 years residing in 20 to 30 US areas. In Cohort 3, a recovered donor had either two negative PCRs, clearance, or symptom resolution. Using immunoSEQ multiplex PCR, the repertoire was profiled, and TCRdb retains in-frame clones only, with some absent. The sample consists of about 250,000 clones, 70% to 90% of them appearing once.

Sequencing was done on a sample of PBMCs or T cells enriched from blood (not recorded which). This chain connects TRBV4-3 to TRBJ2-5, with D tentatively TRBD1 (5 bases). The clonotype originates from a man in his forties or fifties who had recovered from COVID-19. CDR3 sequence reads: CASSQGTLSGLETQYF. The CDR3 DNA sequence: TGCGCCAGCAGCCAAGGCACCCTGTCAGGGTTAGAGACCCAGTACTTC.